This T cell receptor beta chain derives from a study of tumor-infiltrating lymphocytes in primary liver carcinoma. Study information: Every patient in the cohort had a primary liver carcinoma. That carcinoma was treated by surgical resection.

A primer matching the constant region was used to make TCR beta cDNA from approximately 0.45 ug of total RNA. Libraries for TCR beta were built through three nested multiplex PCR rounds, which together made up a slightly modified ARM-PCR procedure. TRBV1-TRBV30 forward and Cbeta reverse primers drove the first two roughly 10-cycle rounds. TCRdb itself ran the multiplex PCR reads through MiXCR, one entry per CDR3 protein. Of 300,000 to 350,000 distinct CDR3 sequences in the sample, 65% were seen once. As to this clonotype: Its matching antigen is unknown. Its ends do not fully match the called genes, so a read error is possible.

The CDR3 spans 15 residues. Germline CDR1 SGHAT, CDR2 FQNNGV. Study observations and caveats: Tumor region pairs shared more overlap than did tumor-adjacent and tumor-blood pairs.

They got blood RNA out of unsorted whole blood and also pulled out germline DNA. Prior to surgery, approximately 4 milliliters of peripheral blood were drawn. The sequenced sample consisted of peripheral blood. The clonotype was recovered from a man between 40 and 49 years old with primary liver carcinoma and hepatitis B virus infection. V gene TRBV11-2 combines with J gene TRBJ1-2, with 9 positions matching TRBD1. Written as DNA, the CDR3 is TGTGTCAGCAGCCCTAGTGGGACAGGGTTAGAGGGTTACACCTTC. Translation gives CVSSPSGTGLEGYTF.